The entry below gives a single TCR beta chain sequence along with its context. Its cognate antigen is unknown. The sample is drawn from a study of OX40 agonist ivuxolimab in advanced cancers. The wider study: In this trial design, patients received ivuxolimab intravenously at 0.01 to 10 mg/kg every 2 weeks. Prior therapy, whether anti-PD-1, anti-PD-L1 or anti-CTLA-4, was allowed, and about 39% had some. Study conclusions and caveats: Expanded clones were, on average, more numerous among CD8+ T cells than CD4+.

The repertoire was sequenced with immunoSEQ multiplex PCR; TCRdb's copy has only in-frame clones and lacks some. The sample lists roughly 49,000 clones; about 80% were seen once. The germline V gene encodes CDR1 SGDLS and CDR2 YYNGEE. V shed 3 bases and J shed 4 bases, with 13 bases lying between them. This CDR3 has 15 amino acids. This sequence originates from an adult with an advanced solid tumor such as melanoma, head and neck, liver or kidney cancer. The chain links TRBV9 to TRBJ2-2; D is possibly TRBD1 (7 bases). This material consisted of CD4+ or CD8+ T cells sorted from blood, taken in a trial of the OX40 agonist ivuxolimab. The CDR3 region is CASSAGGSITGELFF. CDR3 sequence (DNA): TGTGCCAGCAGCGCAGGGGGGTCCATCACCGGGGAGCTGTTTTTT.